Below are 26 T cell receptor beta chains sequenced from a single sample in a study of OX40 agonist ivuxolimab in advanced cancers. Here immunoSEQ multiplex PCR was the method, and the copy in TCRdb shows in-frame clones only, minus some. The profile covers approximately 89,000 clones, with roughly 88% appearing a single time and 0.25% to 0.35% taken by the ten largest. The starting material was CD4+ or CD8+ T cells sorted from blood, obtained in a trial of the OX40 agonist ivuxolimab. These receptors were obtained from an adult with an advanced solid tumor such as melanoma, head and neck, liver or kidney cancer.

The V and J genes are TRBV5-1 and TRBJ2-3, with a weak D call TRBD1 (5 bases). Trimming pared 4 bases from V and 5 bases from J, leaving 17 bases between. Germline V lookup: CDR1 SGHRS, CDR2 YFSETQ. The CDR3 runs to 15 residues. As DNA, the CDR3 is TGCGCCAGCAGCACCCCCCTAGGGGAAGTAGATACGCAGTATTTT. Its translation: CASSTPLGEVDTQYF.

This rearrangement joins TRBV19 to TRBJ1-1; D may be TRBD1 (6 bases). CDR1 and CDR2 from the germline V gene are LNHDA and SQIVND (reference sequence). Deletions cut 5 bases from V and 6 bases from J, with 16 bases between. The length of the CDR3 is 14 residues. The CDR3 spells CASSESQGISEAFF. CDR3 in DNA: TGTGCCAGTAGTGAATCACAGGGAATCTCTGAAGCTTTCTTT. Based on the CDR3 plus reference TRBV19 and TRBJ1-1, the full variable domain is DGGITQSPKYLFRKEGQNVTLSCEQNLNHDAMYWYRQDPGQGLRLIYYSQIVNDFQKGDIAEGYSVSREKKESFPLTVTSAQKNPTAFYLCASSESQGISEAFFGQGTRLTVV.

This chain joins TRBV4-2 and TRBJ2-1, with 11 nucleotides matching TRBD2. Germline CDR1 and CDR2: LGHNA and YNFKEQ. This CDR3 contains 22 residues. Unmatched junction bases numbered 16, after V lost 0 bases and J lost 0 bases. CDR3 sequence: CASSQDDPHLAGGTSSYNEQFF. The DNA of the CDR3 is TGTGCCAGCAGCCAAGATGACCCGCACCTAGCGGGGGGTACCAGCTCCTACAATGAGCAGTTCTTC.

V and J are TRBV6-5 and TRBJ1-1; possibly TRBD1 for D (5 bases). V lost 5 bases and J 1 base, leaving 8 bases between the germline ends. Germline V gives CDR1 MNHEY, CDR2 SVGAGI. This CDR3 is built from 13 residues. This CDR3 reads CASSMGRNTEAFF. The CDR3 region has the DNA TGTGCCAGCAGTATGGGGCGGAACACTGAAGCTTTCTTT.

The genes are TRBV11-2 and TRBJ2-4, with 8 bases that match TRBD1. The CDR3 runs 14 residues. V trimming: 5 bases; J trimming: 6 bases; junction bases outside the gene matches: 6. From germline, CDR1 is SGHAT and CDR2 FQNNGV. The CDR3 DNA reads TGTGCCAGCAGCAAGACAGGGGTGGGAAACATTCAGTACTTC. Its protein is CASSKTGVGNIQYF.

This clone was observed once. The CDR3 loop reads CASSYTGGGEFF. CDR3 DNA sequence: TGTGCCAGCAGTTACACAGGGGGTGGAGAGTTCTTC. The chain couples TRBV6-5 to TRBJ2-1; TRBD1 agrees at 8 bases. The germline V gene encodes CDR1 MNHEY and CDR2 SVGAGI. The CDR3 spans 12 residues. J gave up 14 bases and V 2 bases, and 5 bases lay outside the gene matches.

In nucleotides, the CDR3 is TGTGCCAGCAGCTTTATGGGAAGTGGCTACGAGCAGTACTTC. Translating it yields CASSFMGSGYEQYF. The chain joins TRBV5-8 to TRBJ2-7; D is unresolved. V was cut by 2 bases and J by 3 bases, with 12 bases left in between. Germline-derived CDR1 and CDR2 are SGHTS and YDEGEE. The CDR3 covers 14 residues.

The genes are TRBV5-1 and TRBJ2-7; no reliable D call. Trimming removed 5 bases from V and 0 bases from J, with 9 bases in between. The germline gives CDR1 SGHRS, CDR2 YFSETQ. CDR3 length: 13 residues. This CDR3 is CASRRYNSYEQYF. Here the CDR3 DNA reads TGCGCCAGCAGAAGATACAACTCCTACGAGCAGTACTTC.

This clone was observed a few times. The chain combines TRBV30 with TRBJ1-1, with 7 bases matching TRBD1. This CDR3 region has 13 residues. V dropped 3 bases and J dropped 3; count of bases not matched to a gene: 4. Germline loops: CDR1 GTSNPN, CDR2 SVGIG (reference sequence). The CDR3 protein is CAWRDRPDTEAFF. CDR3 sequence (DNA): TGTGCCTGGAGGGACAGGCCGGACACTGAAGCTTTCTTT.

The rearrangement uses TRBV28 and TRBJ1-6; 9 bases align to TRBD1. In germline, CDR1 is MDHEN, CDR2 SYDVKM. The V segment lost 2 bases and the J segment 9 bases; nucleotides outside the gene matches: 2. The CDR3 consists of 14 residues. Written as DNA, the CDR3 is TGTGCCAGCAGTTTAGGACAGGGGAGTTCACCCCTCCACTTT. It specifies CASSLGQGSSPLHF. Together with reference TRBV28 and TRBJ1-6, the CDR3 gives the full variable domain: DVKVTQSSRYLVKRTGEKVFLECVQDMDHENMFWYRQDPGLGLRLIYFSYDVKMKEKGDIPEGYSVSREKKERFSLILESASTNQTSMYLCASSLGQGSSPLHFGNGTRLTVT.

This chain links TRBV19 with TRBJ2-5; D unresolved. The germline V gene encodes CDR1 LNHDA and CDR2 SQIVND (reference sequence). The CDR3 consists of 13 residues. Between the trimmed V and J ends, which lost 4 bases and 3 bases, there was a span of 9 bases. The CDR3 is CASSTKTKETQYF. CDR3 coding DNA: TGTGCCAGTAGTACCAAGACAAAAGAGACCCAGTACTTC.

The chain links TRBV5-1 to TRBJ2-5; D gene ambiguous. In germline, CDR1 is SGHRS, CDR2 YFSETQ. The ends were cut back, 7 bases at V and 1 base at J, with 14 bases in the middle. This CDR3 is 14 amino acids long. CDR3 DNA sequence: TGCGCCAGCCGCACCCAGCCCAGCCAAGAGACCCAGTACTTC. Protein product: CASRTQPSQETQYF.

The V gene is TRBV19, the J gene TRBJ1-2, with TRBD1 matching over 8 bases. V lost 6 bases to trimming and J lost 4 bases; unmatched junction nucleotides: 7. CDR3 size: 14 residues. Per germline, CDR1 LNHDA and CDR2 SQIVND (reference sequence). The DNA of the CDR3 is TGTGCCAGTAGAGACAGGGGATTCTCCTATGGCTACACCTTC. This codes for CASRDRGFSYGYTF.

This rearrangement joins TRBV27 to TRBJ2-7, with 10 nucleotides matching TRBD1. This CDR3 is built from 17 residues. Germline values: CDR1 MNHEY, CDR2 SMNVEV (reference sequence). V lost 0 bases and J lost 4; bases outside the gene matches: 9. The CDR3 bases are TGTGCCAGCAGTTTATCATCAGACAGGGGGCCCCTGTACGAGCAGTACTTC. Translated: CASSLSSDRGPLYEQYF.

The V call is TRBV7-2, the J call TRBJ1-2; D unresolved. Germline CDR1 SGHTA, CDR2 FQGNSA. V was clipped by 4 bases and J by 8 bases, with 17 bases between them. There are 14 residues in the CDR3. This CDR3 is CASSSVLGPVGYTF. The CDR3 coding sequence is TGTGCCAGCAGCTCCGTTCTAGGACCGGTCGGCTACACCTTC.

This chain links TRBV6-5 with TRBJ1-2; no definite D call. V was clipped by 6 bases and J by 4 bases, with 12 bases between them. The CDR3 totals 13 residues. Germline V gene sequence: CDR1 MNHEY, CDR2 SVGAGI. Here the CDR3 reads CASSFGRFYGYTF. In DNA, the CDR3 is TGTGCCAGCAGCTTCGGGAGATTCTATGGCTACACCTTC.

This chain uses TRBV7-2 with TRBJ2-2, with 7 bases that match TRBD2. With V trimmed by 2 bases and J by 3 bases, 9 bases remained unmatched. The V gene's germline CDR1 is SGHTA and CDR2 FQGNSA. The CDR3 length is 17 residues. CDR3 amino acids: CASSLWSLSGDTGELFF. For the CDR3, the DNA is TGTGCCAGCAGCTTATGGAGCTTAAGCGGGGACACCGGGGAGCTGTTTTTT.

The V gene is TRBV5-6, the J gene TRBJ2-5; the match to TRBD2 covers 7 bases. The V segment lost 3 bases and the J segment 9 bases; nucleotides outside the gene matches: 2. Per germline, CDR1 SGHDT and CDR2 YYEEEE. CDR3 length: 11 residues. CDR3 nucleotides: TGTGCCAGCAGCTGGGGAGGGGCCCAGTACTTC. This sequence encodes CASSWGGAQYF.

The chain employs TRBV30 and TRBJ1-2; possibly TRBD1 for D (6 bases). The CDR3 spans 15 residues. Trimming took off 0 bases at V and 5 bases at J, with 16 bases between the two ends. Germline values: CDR1 GTSNPN, CDR2 SVGIG (reference sequence). The CDR3 bases are TGTGCCTGGAGTGTACCTGGGGGGGCGAGGTATGGCTACACCTTC. Its protein product is CAWSVPGGARYGYTF.

This sequence joins TRBV7-8 and TRBJ1-6; D not resolved. CDR1 and CDR2 from the germline V gene are SGHVS and FQNEAQ. This CDR3 region has 14 residues. Trimming left V 7 bases short and J 10 bases short, with 17 bases between. CDR3 DNA: TGTGCCAGCAAGGTATCAGGCGTTAACTCACCCCTCCACTTT. It translates to CASKVSGVNSPLHF.

This sequence joins TRBV5-4 and TRBJ2-7, with 9 bases that match TRBD1. J gave up 1 base and V 2 bases, and 7 bases lay outside the gene matches. The CDR3 runs to 16 residues. Germline V gives CDR1 SGHNT, CDR2 YYREEE (reference sequence). DNA of the CDR3: TGTGCCAGCAGCTTTCAATTGGGACAGGGTTCCTACGAGCAGTACTTC. Protein product: CASSFQLGQGSYEQYF.

V gene TRBV2 combines with J gene TRBJ2-1, with D possibly being TRBD2 (6 bases). Germline CDR1 reads SNHLY; CDR2 reads FYNNEI. V gave up 7 bases and J gave up 4 bases, with 14 bases separating them. CDR3 length equals 14 residues. The CDR3 loop reads CASTRLVGYNEQFF. In DNA form, the CDR3 reads TGTGCCAGCACCCGACTAGTGGGGTACAATGAGCAGTTCTTC.

The chain is built from TRBV5-1 and TRBJ1-1; 7 bases align to TRBD1. Per germline, CDR1 SGHRS and CDR2 YFSETQ. V shed 0 bases, J shed 1 base, and the junction held 3 bases outside the gene matches. The CDR3 has 15 amino acids. This CDR3 is CASSLDDRENTEAFF. Here the CDR3 DNA reads TGCGCCAGCAGCTTGGATGACAGGGAGAACACTGAAGCTTTCTTT.

The V gene is TRBV2, the J gene TRBJ2-3, with 8 bases that match TRBD2. The CDR3 loop spans 12 amino acids. CDR1 and CDR2 (germline): SNHLY, FYNNEI. Losses at the gene ends were 5 bases for V and 13 bases for J; bases not matched to a gene: 8. The CDR3 nucleotides are TGTGCCAGCAGTACTTCCGGGAGGGAGGAGTATTTT. Translated, it gives CASSTSGREEYF.

The V and J genes are TRBV7-9 and TRBJ2-1; possible D gene TRBD1, 6 bases. CDR1 and CDR2 from the germline V gene are SEHNR and FQNEAQ (reference sequence). This CDR3 is built from 14 residues. Between the trimmed V and J ends, which lost 5 bases and 9 bases, there was a span of 17 bases. The CDR3 loop reads CASSELSGVGEQFF. The CDR3 bases are TGTGCCAGCAGCGAACTCTCAGGGGTTGGTGAGCAGTTCTTC.

Comments on this clone: The CDR3 carries no conserved terminal phenylalanine or tryptophan, so it likely arises from a read error. V gene TRBV19 combines with J gene TRBJ1-6; D possibly corresponds to TRBD1 (6 bases). Germline V lookup: CDR1 LNHDA, CDR2 SQIVND (reference sequence). CDR3 length: 17 residues. The V end was cut by 1 base, the J end by 0 bases, with 10 bases between. Written as DNA, the CDR3 is TGTGCCAGTAGTATAGCGGACAGCTACTCCTATAATTCACCCCTCCACCTT. Residues: CASSIADSYSYNSPLHL.